Listed here is a single T cell receptor beta chain. The antigen is not known. One entry per CDR3 protein, called by TCRdb with MiXCR from the reads. The data contain nearly 650,000 distinct CDR3 sequences, 20% to 30% of them seen just once; the ten biggest clones take up approximately 8.2%. The sample belongs to a study of T cell repertoires in cytomegalovirus infection. Background on the study: Matching HLA type and CMV infection were both indicated by public TCR beta signatures. Whole-study results and caveats: HLA-C-restricted CMV clonotypes gave the most frequent clonotype in two of eight donors.

Trimming pared 8 bases from V and 3 bases from J, leaving 13 bases between. This CDR3 is built from 13 residues. CDR1 and CDR2 from the germline V gene are SEHNR and FQNEAQ (reference sequence). The source of this sequence is a human donor in good health (CMV status not recorded). Some clones in this sample may be carry-over from other donors' samples. This chain connects TRBV7-9 to TRBJ1-2; tentatively, D is TRBD1 (6 bases). The sequenced sample was CD8+ T cells from PBMCs. The CDR3 here is CASFQGPDYGYTF. The DNA of the CDR3 is TGTGCCAGCTTTCAGGGGCCGGACTATGGCTACACCTTC.